A single sample gave rise to the 13 T cell receptor beta chains below, sequenced in a study of OX40 agonist ivuxolimab in advanced cancers. Here immunoSEQ multiplex PCR was the method, and the copy in TCRdb shows in-frame clones only, minus some. The sample lists about 77,000 clones; approximately 86% were seen once. The sample in question was CD4+ or CD8+ T cells sorted from blood, obtained in a trial of the OX40 agonist ivuxolimab. The receptors derive from an adult with an advanced solid tumor such as melanoma, head and neck, liver or kidney cancer.

The V call is TRBV7-2, the J call TRBJ2-1; D may be TRBD1 or TRBD2 (5 bases each). The CDR3 runs 12 residues. The V end lost 5 bases, the J end lost 14 bases, and 16 bases lay between the germline ends. CDR1 is SGHTA and CDR2 is FQGNSA in the germline V gene. The CDR3: CASSGGRTEKFF. CDR3 in DNA: TGTGCCAGCAGCGGGGGACGGACTGAAAAGTTCTTC.

The chain has TRBV5-1 and TRBJ2-5, with D perhaps matching TRBD2 (5 bases). V lost 6 bases, J lost 7 bases, and 10 bases lay in between. The CDR3 loop spans 11 amino acids. From germline, CDR1 is SGHRS and CDR2 YFSETQ. The CDR3, as DNA: TGCGCCAGCAAGGAGGAGACGACCCAGTACTTC. As protein: CASKEETTQYF.

This clone came up a few times. The J gene is TRBJ2-7, the V gene TRBV10-1; D unresolved. CDR1 and CDR2 (germline): WNHNN, SYGVQD (reference sequence). CDR3 size: 13 residues. The V end was cut by 0 bases, the J end by 4 bases, with 7 bases between. CDR3 region: CASSESSGYEQYF. The CDR3 DNA reads as TGCGCCAGCAGTGAGTCTAGTGGATACGAGCAGTACTTC.

The chain carries TRBV2 and TRBJ1-5; weak D call: TRBD1 (5 bases). Trimming took off 5 bases at V and 3 bases at J, with 11 bases between the two ends. The CDR3 is 14 amino acids. Looked up from germline, CDR1 is SNHLY and CDR2 is FYNNEI. As DNA, the CDR3 is TGTGCCAGCAGTTTTTCAGGGAACAATCAGCCCCAGCATTTT. Translated: CASSFSGNNQPQHF.

Only one count was recorded for this clone. V gene TRBV6-1 combines with J gene TRBJ2-5; 8 bases map to TRBD1. Germline V CDR1 and CDR2: MNHNS, SASEGT. Losses at the gene ends were 8 bases for V and 7 bases for J; bases not matched to a gene: 15. This CDR3 is built from 15 residues. CDR3 in amino acids: CASVGGTGERGTQYF. In DNA, the CDR3 is TGTGCCAGCGTAGGCGGGACAGGAGAAAGAGGGACCCAGTACTTC.

J is TRBJ1-3 and V is TRBV28, with 7 bases matching TRBD1. The CDR3 extends over 14 amino acids. Unmatched junction bases numbered 6, after V lost 7 bases and J lost 3 bases. Germline V CDR1 and CDR2: MDHEN, SYDVKM. The DNA for the CDR3 is TGTGCCAGCATCAGCCGGGACAGTGGAAACACCATATATTTT. Protein sequence: CASISRDSGNTIYF.

The rearrangement joins TRBV28 to TRBJ1-1; maybe TRBD1 (5 bases). Trimming pared 7 bases from V and 1 base from J, leaving 16 bases between. The CDR3 has 15 amino acids. Germline assignment: CDR1 MDHEN and CDR2 SYDVKM. The CDR3 region is CASTRAGATNTEAFF. The CDR3 coding sequence is TGTGCCAGCACCCGCGCCGGGGCCACGAACACTGAAGCTTTCTTT.

V is TRBV2 and J is TRBJ1-6; 7 bases match TRBD1. The CDR3 length is 15 residues. Trimming cost V 2 bases and J 5 bases; bases outside gene matches: 3. Germline CDR1 and CDR2: SNHLY and FYNNEI. Here the CDR3 DNA reads TGTGCCAGCAGTGAACGGGGACAGAATAATTCACCCCTCCACTTT. Residues: CASSERGQNNSPLHF.

As DNA, the CDR3 is TGTGCCTGGAGCATATCGAACACTGAAGCTTTCTTT. Protein sequence: CAWSISNTEAFF. The chain combines TRBV30 with TRBJ1-1, with unresolved D. V lost 3 bases and J 1 base, leaving 6 bases between the germline ends. Germline V lookup: CDR1 GTSNPN, CDR2 SVGIG (reference sequence). The CDR3 runs to 12 residues.

This clone appeared a single time. The chain couples TRBV6-6 to TRBJ1-4; a weak D match, TRBD1 (5 bases). The CDR3 has 15 residues. Between the trimmed V and J ends, which lost 4 bases and 3 bases, there was a span of 12 bases. Germline V gene sequence: CDR1 MNHNY, CDR2 SVGAGI (reference sequence). CDR3 residues: CASSLQERPNEKLFF. DNA of the CDR3: TGTGCCAGCAGTTTACAGGAGAGGCCTAATGAAAAACTGTTTTTT.

This clone was found a few times. The chain couples TRBV19 to TRBJ1-2, with 7 bases matching TRBD1. Germline CDR1 LNHDA, CDR2 SQIVND (reference sequence). Trimming at V came to 4 bases and at J to 4 bases, leaving 6 bases not matched to a gene. This CDR3 is 14 amino acids long. CDR3: CASSRKAGGYGYTF. The CDR3, as DNA: TGTGCCAGTAGTAGGAAGGCAGGGGGCTATGGCTACACCTTC.

The chain joins TRBV28 to TRBJ2-7; TRBD1 agrees at 9 bases. This CDR3 is built from 15 residues. Per the germline V gene, CDR1 is MDHEN and CDR2 is SYDVKM. With V trimmed by 4 bases and J by 2 bases, 6 bases remained unmatched. In DNA form, the CDR3 reads TGTGCCAGCAGTTCGGGACAGGGCATTCCCTACGAGCAGTACTTC. Protein: CASSSGQGIPYEQYF.

The chain links TRBV9 to TRBJ2-1, with 8 nucleotides matching TRBD2. V shed 0 bases and J 7 bases; nucleotides not matched to a gene: 9. There are 16 residues in the CDR3. CDR1 and CDR2 (germline): SGDLS, YYNGEE. Here the CDR3 reads CASSVGGLAGVNEQFF. As DNA, the CDR3 is TGTGCCAGCAGCGTAGGTGGGCTAGCGGGTGTGAATGAGCAGTTCTTC.